This T cell receptor (beta chain) was captured in a study of T-cell memory formation after mild COVID-19. TCRdb redid the calling of the 5' RACE reads with MiXCR, one entry per CDR3 protein. The sample records about 140,000 distinct CDR3 sequences, roughly 14% being singletons. The V end was cut by 1 base, the J end by 10 bases, with 11 bases between. Germline CDR1 DFQATT, CDR2 SNEGSKA (reference sequence). The CDR3 covers 13 residues. This clonotype showed up just a few times. Material for sequencing was PBMCs or a T cell subset sorted from them (not recorded which). The TCR was taken from an adult woman who had mild COVID-19 (a few samples of this study predate the infection). Cell type and time point are not known. The chain uses TRBV20-1 and TRBJ1-6, with D possibly being TRBD1 (6 bases). The DNA of the CDR3 is TGCAGTGCTAGAGGAGGGGGAGAGTCACCCCTCCACTTT. Protein sequence: CSARGGGESPLHF.